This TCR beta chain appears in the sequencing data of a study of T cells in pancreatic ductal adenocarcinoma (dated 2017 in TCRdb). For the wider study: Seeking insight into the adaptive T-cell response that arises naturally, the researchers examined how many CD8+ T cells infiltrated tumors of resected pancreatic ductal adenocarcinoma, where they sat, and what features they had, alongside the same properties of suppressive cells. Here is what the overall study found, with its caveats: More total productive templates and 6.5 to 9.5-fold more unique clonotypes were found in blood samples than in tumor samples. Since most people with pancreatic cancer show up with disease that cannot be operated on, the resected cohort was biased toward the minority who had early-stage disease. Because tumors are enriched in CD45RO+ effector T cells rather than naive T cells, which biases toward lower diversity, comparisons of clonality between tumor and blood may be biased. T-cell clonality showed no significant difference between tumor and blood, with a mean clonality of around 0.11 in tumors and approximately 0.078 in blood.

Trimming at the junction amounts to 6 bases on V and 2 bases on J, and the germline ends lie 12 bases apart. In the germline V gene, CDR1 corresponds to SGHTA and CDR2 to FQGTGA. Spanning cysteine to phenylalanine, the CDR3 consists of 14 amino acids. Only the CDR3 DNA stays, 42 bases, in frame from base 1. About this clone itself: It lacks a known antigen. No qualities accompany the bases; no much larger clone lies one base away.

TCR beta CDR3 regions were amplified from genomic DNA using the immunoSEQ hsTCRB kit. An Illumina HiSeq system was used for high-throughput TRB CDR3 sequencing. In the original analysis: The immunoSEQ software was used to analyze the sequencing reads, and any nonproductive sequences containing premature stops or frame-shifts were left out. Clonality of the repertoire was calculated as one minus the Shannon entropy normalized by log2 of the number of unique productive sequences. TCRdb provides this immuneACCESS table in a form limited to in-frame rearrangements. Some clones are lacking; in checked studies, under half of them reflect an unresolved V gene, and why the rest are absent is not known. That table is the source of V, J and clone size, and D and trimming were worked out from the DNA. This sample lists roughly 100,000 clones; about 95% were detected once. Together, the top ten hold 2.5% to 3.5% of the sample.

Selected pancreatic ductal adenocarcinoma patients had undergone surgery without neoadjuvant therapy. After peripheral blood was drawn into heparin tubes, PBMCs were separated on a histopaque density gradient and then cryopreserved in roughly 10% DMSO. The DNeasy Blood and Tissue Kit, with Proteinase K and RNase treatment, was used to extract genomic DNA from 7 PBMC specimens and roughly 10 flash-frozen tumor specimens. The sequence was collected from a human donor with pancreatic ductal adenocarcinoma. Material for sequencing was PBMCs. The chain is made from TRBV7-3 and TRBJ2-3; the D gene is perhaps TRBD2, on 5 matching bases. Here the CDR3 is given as CASSYRGPTDTQYF. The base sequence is TGTGCCAGCAGTTACCGGGGTCCCACAGATACGCAGTATTTT.